This TCR beta chain was profiled in a study of control samples from healthy donors and cancer patients. Some clones are missing from TCRdb's copy, which holds only in-frame ones; the method was immunoSEQ multiplex PCR. Of 100,000 to 150,000 clones listed, about 93% are singletons. This CDR3 comprises 17 residues. Per the germline V gene, CDR1 is LNHDA and CDR2 is SQIVND (reference sequence). Trimming took 5 bases from V and 6 from J; bases not matched to a gene: 12. Sequencing was carried out using PBMCs. The J gene is TRBJ2-3, the V gene TRBV19; 12 positions agree with TRBD2. The receptor comes from a man in his forties or fifties with head and neck cancer. CDR3 DNA sequence: TGTGCCAGTAGTCCCCGGACTAGCGGGGCCCCAGTGGATACGCAGTATTTT. Protein sequence: CASSPRTSGAPVDTQYF.